The rows below give T cell receptor beta chains drawn from one sample of a study of control samples from healthy donors and cancer patients. Sequencing used immunoSEQ multiplex PCR; TCRdb keeps in-frame clones, though not all of them. The table records 400,000 to 500,000 clones, more than 80% of them present only once. Sequenced sample: PBMCs. The receptors stem from a man aged 40-55 years with head and neck cancer. CDR3s include the opening cysteine and the closing phenylalanine or tryptophan. D genes are given only for firm matches. Rows give clone size only sometimes, using once, few, many, or a class for an expanded clone.

>12|TRBJ2-1|.|TRBV12-3/TRBV12-4|.
TGTGCCAGCAGGAAGGGGTCCAATGAGCAGTTCTTC
CASRKGSNEQFF
>14|TRBJ1-4|.|TRBV9|.
TGTGCCAGCAGCCCAGGGACAACTAATGAAAAACTGTTTTTT
CASSPGTTNEKLFF
>16|TRBJ1-3|.|TRBV19|TRBD1
TGTGCCAGTATGGGACAGGCATCTTTCTCTGGAAACACCATATATTTT
CASMGQASFSGNTIYF
>13|TRBJ1-1|.|TRBV12-3/TRBV12-4|TRBD1
TGTGCCAGCAGGCCAGGGGGAGGGACTGAAGCTTTCTTT
CASRPGGGTEAFF
>12|TRBJ1-2|.|TRBV28|.
TGTGCCAGCAGTTCTAGAGGCTATGGCTACACCTTC
CASSSRGYGYTF
>17|TRBJ2-1|.|TRBV6-6|TRBD2
TGTGCCAGCAGTCCCTGGACTAGCGCTCCGGTAGCGGGTGAGCAGTTCTTC
CASSPWTSAPVAGEQFF
>14|TRBJ2-7|.|TRBV5-6|TRBD1
TGTGCCAGCAGCCTAGGGACAGGGTGGGACGAGCAGTACTTC
CASSLGTGWDEQYF
>16|TRBJ2-1|.|TRBV6-5|TRBD2
TGTGCCAGCAGTTTGGGACTAGCGGGGGTTTACAATGAGCAGTTCTTC
CASSLGLAGVYNEQFF
>12|TRBJ2-7|.|TRBV2|.
TGTGCCCGCGGGGACACCTTCGACGAGCAGTACTTC
CARGDTFDEQYF
>17|TRBJ2-7|.|TRBV11-2|.
TGTGCCAGCAGCTTAGATTCTGGAGGAGGCAGGAGTTACGAGCAGTACTTC
CASSLDSGGGRSYEQYF
>13|TRBJ1-2|.|TRBV28|.
TGTGCCAGCAGTTTTGGCAGCAGGTATGGCTACACCTTC
CASSFGSRYGYTF
>14|TRBJ1-2|.|TRBV7-2|.
TGTGCCAGCAGCTCGAGAGGGAGGGACTATGGCTACACCTTC
CASSSRGRDYGYTF
>15|TRBJ2-1|.|TRBV24-1|.
TGTGCCACCAGTGATACCAGGGGGGCGGGCGATGAGCAGTTCTTC
CATSDTRGAGDEQFF
>16|TRBJ2-5|.|TRBV6-2/TRBV6-3|TRBD2
TGTGCCAGCAGTTACTCCCAGACTAGCGGGGGAGAGACCCAGTACTTC
CASSYSQTSGGETQYF
>12|TRBJ2-7|.|TRBV10-3|.
TGTGCCATCAGTTCGACAGGCCTCGAGCAGTACTTC
CAISSTGLEQYF
>17|TRBJ2-1|few|TRBV12-5|.
TGTGCTAGTGGTTTCCCTCTAGCGAGAAGCTCCTACAATGAGCAGTTCTTC
CASGFPLARSSYNEQFF
>14|TRBJ1-1|.|TRBV20-1|TRBD1
TGCAGTGCTAGTGAGGACAGGGAACAAACTGAAGCTTTCTTT
CSASEDREQTEAFF
>11|TRBJ2-7|.|TRBV18|.
TGTGCCAGCTCACCAGAGAACGAGCAGTACTTC
CASSPENEQYF
>16|TRBJ1-4|.|TRBV6-1|TRBD1
TGTGCCAGCAGTGACAGGGGGGTTGTAACTAATGAAAAACTGTTTTTT
CASSDRGVVTNEKLFF
>13|TRBJ2-2|.|TRBV18|.
TGTGCCAGCTACCCCGGGAACCTCGGGGAGCTGTTTTTT
CASYPGNLGELFF
>11|TRBJ1-1|.|TRBV5-1|TRBD1
TGCGCCAGCCAGGGGGGAACTGAAGCTTTCTTT
CASQGGTEAFF
>17|TRBJ2-6|.|TRBV5-4|.
TGTGCCAGCAGCTTGCCGGGCCTGGGGACTGGGGCCAACGTCCTGACTTTC
CASSLPGLGTGANVLTF
>15|TRBJ2-2|.|TRBV18|.
TGTGCCAGCTCACCCCCCGCGGGGAACTCTGGGGAGCTGTTTTTT
CASSPPAGNSGELFF
>13|TRBJ2-5|.|TRBV28|.
TGTGCCAGCAGCCCAGGGGGGCAAGAGACCCAGTACTTC
CASSPGGQETQYF
>19|TRBJ2-2|.|TRBV28|TRBD2
TGTGCCAGCAGTCGGAGTCTTACCAGCGGGGGGGCTTGGACCGGGGAGCTGTTTTTT
CASSRSLTSGGAWTGELFF